The clone carrying this T cell receptor (beta chain) was recorded a few times. Germline V gene sequence: CDR1 SGHVS, CDR2 FNYEAQ. Deletions cut 5 bases from V and 3 bases from J, with 8 bases between. This CDR3 contains 13 residues. This sample was taken from a study of OX40 agonist ivuxolimab in advanced cancers. Sequencing used immunoSEQ multiplex PCR; TCRdb keeps in-frame clones, though not all of them. The sample shows some 95,000 clones, approximately 90% of them seen only once. Here the sequenced sample was CD4+ or CD8+ T cells sorted from blood, taken in a trial of the OX40 agonist ivuxolimab. The receptor was derived from an adult with an advanced solid tumor such as melanoma, head and neck, liver or kidney cancer. V is TRBV7-6 and J is TRBJ2-1; D call uncertain. CDR3 nucleotide sequence: TGTGCCAGCAGCCTCGACATCTACAATGAGCAGTTCTTC. It is translated as CASSLDIYNEQFF.